The next 18 T cell receptor beta chains were all read from a single sample in a study of blood T cell repertoires in COVID-19. Libraries were prepared by immunoSEQ multiplex PCR; TCRdb keeps only in-frame clonotypes and omits some of them. The sample has roughly 260,000 clones; about 89% are singletons. Sequencing was done on a sample of peripheral blood. Source of these receptors: a man in his forties or fifties who had recovered from COVID-19.

The chain is built from TRBV19 and TRBJ2-7; 9 bases line up with TRBD2. Germline CDR1 LNHDA, CDR2 SQIVND (reference sequence). The CDR3 extends over 14 amino acids. Losses at the gene ends were 6 bases for V and 1 base for J; bases not matched to a gene: 4. Written as DNA, the CDR3 is TGTGCCAGTAGCCCTAGCGGGGCTTCCTACGAGCAGTACTTC. Amino acids: CASSPSGASYEQYF. Supplemented by reference TRBV19 and TRBJ2-7, the full variable domain reads DGGITQSPKYLFRKEGQNVTLSCEQNLNHDAMYWYRQDPGQGLRLIYYSQIVNDFQKGDIAEGYSVSREKKESFPLTVTSAQKNPTAFYLCASSPSGASYEQYFGPGTRLTVT.

This clone has just one count. This chain uses TRBV18 with TRBJ2-2, with 10 bases that match TRBD2. Germline CDR1 is KGHSH and CDR2 is LQKENI. There are 18 residues in the CDR3. V was clipped by 4 bases and J by 0 bases; unmatched bases: 8. CDR3 DNA sequence: TGTGCCAGCTCACTACTACCGGGACTAGCGTCGAACACCGGGGAGCTGTTTTTT. This translates into CASSLLPGLASNTGELFF.

The rearrangement links TRBV19 to TRBJ2-7; D may be TRBD2 (6 bases). This CDR3 region has 15 residues. The ends were cut back, 1 base at V and 0 bases at J, with 10 bases in the middle. Germline values: CDR1 LNHDA, CDR2 SQIVND (reference sequence). CDR3: CASSIAEGPSYEQYF. The CDR3 DNA reads as TGTGCCAGTAGTATAGCGGAGGGTCCCTCCTACGAGCAGTACTTC.

The V and J genes are TRBV10-2 and TRBJ2-7; 9 bases match TRBD2. Trimming took 0 bases from V and 6 from J; bases not matched to a gene: 9. The CDR3 loop spans 16 amino acids. Germline V CDR1 and CDR2: WSHSY, SAAADI. The CDR3 nucleotides read TGCGCCAGCAGTGAGTCGACTCCGGGACTAGCAGGCGAGCAGTACTTC. Its protein is CASSESTPGLAGEQYF.

The chain joins TRBV21-1 to TRBJ2-7; TRBD2 is taken as the D call from the table, unchecked against the DNA. TRBV21-1 is an annotated pseudogene. The CDR3 is 17 amino acids. CDR3 residues: CASSKATSGSKAHEQYF. In nucleotides, the CDR3 is TGTGCCAGCAGCAAAGCGACTAGCGGGAGTAAGGCCCACGAGCAGTACTTC.

The rearrangement links TRBV4-3 to TRBJ2-7; the match to TRBD1 covers 9 bases. The CDR3 totals 14 residues. The V gene's germline CDR1 is LGHNA and CDR2 YSLEER. With V trimmed by 4 bases and J by 6 bases, 7 bases remained unmatched. CDR3: CASSLGTGSVEQYF. The CDR3 DNA reads as TGCGCCAGCAGCCTTGGGACAGGGTCGGTCGAGCAGTACTTC.

The rearrangement links TRBV4-2 to TRBJ2-7, with 10 bases identical to TRBD2. J was trimmed by 7 bases and V by 8 bases; bases with no gene match: 14. The CDR3 totals 15 residues. Per the germline V gene, CDR1 is LGHNA and CDR2 is YNFKEQ. The DNA for the CDR3 is TGTGCCAGCCGTCTCGGGACTAGCGAAAAGAGGGAGCAGTACTTC. This translates into CASRLGTSEKREQYF.

This clone turned up a few times. The genes are TRBV29-1 and TRBJ1-1; TRBD1 matches 8 bases. CDR1 is SQVTM, CDR2 ANQGSEA, per germline. The CDR3 consists of 13 residues. V was clipped by 6 bases and J by 1 base; unmatched bases: 4. CDR3 nucleotide sequence: TGCAGCGTCTCGGGACAGGCGAACACTGAAGCTTTCTTT. Translating it yields CSVSGQANTEAFF.

This chain uses TRBV6-5 with TRBJ2-1; tentatively, D is TRBD2 (5 bases). The CDR3 length is 11 residues. The ends were cut back, 5 bases at V and 10 bases at J, with 9 bases in the middle. CDR1 and CDR2 from the germline V gene are MNHEY and SVGAGI. The CDR3 is CASSNRGEQFF. DNA of the CDR3: TGTGCCAGCAGTAACCGGGGAGAGCAGTTCTTC.

This rearrangement joins TRBV6-2 or TRBV6-3 to TRBJ2-7; TRBD2 aligns across 11 bases. The CDR3 runs to 15 residues. V lost 5 bases to trimming and J lost 1 base; unmatched junction nucleotides: 4. Germline lookup yields CDR1 MNHEY and CDR2 SVGEGT. This chain's CDR3 is CASSLAGGSSYEQYF. In DNA, the CDR3 is TGTGCCAGCAGTCTAGCGGGAGGTTCTTCCTACGAGCAGTACTTC.

The chain joins TRBV10-3 to TRBJ2-5; maybe TRBD2 (5 bases). This CDR3 is built from 14 residues. Germline V gene lookup returns CDR1 ENHRY and CDR2 SYGVKD. V was cut by 2 bases and J by 5 bases, with 12 bases left in between. The CDR3 DNA sequence: TGTGCCATCAGTGAGGGCGGGCGGGCGGAGACCCAGTACTTC. It translates to CAISEGGRAETQYF.

The chain recombines TRBV15 with TRBJ1-5; a possible D gene is TRBD1 (6 bases). The germline CDR1 and CDR2 sequences are LNHNV and YYDKDF (reference sequence). This CDR3 is built from 15 residues. V was clipped by 5 bases and J by 9 bases, with 20 bases between them. The CDR3 DNA reads TGTGCCACCAGCGAGACAGGCCGTTTAAGGGGGCCCCAGCATTTT. This sequence encodes CATSETGRLRGPQHF. The full variable domain, completed using reference TRBV15 and TRBJ1-5, is DAMVIQNPRYQVTQFGKPVTLSCSQTLNHNVMYWYQQKSSQAPKLLFHYYDKDFNNEADTPDNFQSRRPNTSFCFLDIRSPGLGDTAMYLCATSETGRLRGPQHFGDGTRLSIL.

The chain employs TRBV5-1 and TRBJ2-7; 12 bases map to TRBD2. The CDR3 runs to 15 residues. Germline values: CDR1 SGHRS, CDR2 YFSETQ. The trim removed 2 bases at V and 2 bases at J, leaving 2 bases unmatched. The CDR3 DNA sequence: TGCGCCAGCAGCTTTTCTAGCGGGGGGGCCTACGAGCAGTACTTC. Protein sequence: CASSFSSGGAYEQYF.

This clone was counted once. The chain couples TRBV20-1 to TRBJ2-1, with TRBD1 as a possible D gene (5 bases). The CDR3 sequence is 11 residues long. Per germline, CDR1 DFQATT and CDR2 SNEGSKA (reference sequence). In DNA, the CDR3 is TGCATCGCTTACCAGGGCAATGAGCAGTTCTTC. Translating gives CIAYQGNEQFF.

This clone was recorded a few times. This rearrangement joins TRBV9 to TRBJ2-2; 11 bases fit TRBD2. The junction had 7 bases not matched to a gene; V was cut back by 3 bases and J by 3 bases. The CDR3 spans 17 residues. Per the germline V gene, CDR1 is SGDLS and CDR2 is YYNGEE. The chain's CDR3 is CASSARTSGSHTGELFF. In DNA, the CDR3 is TGTGCCAGCAGCGCCAGAACTAGCGGGAGTCACACCGGGGAGCTGTTTTTT.

This chain uses TRBV29-1 with TRBJ1-2; tentative D call: TRBD1 (6 bases). The CDR3 loop spans 16 amino acids. Per the germline V gene, CDR1 is SQVTM and CDR2 is ANQGSEA. Trimming took off 1 base at V and 0 bases at J, with 15 bases between the two ends. CDR3 loop: CSVEGGRAGANYGYTF. The CDR3 DNA reads TGCAGCGTTGAAGGGGGTCGGGCAGGGGCTAACTATGGCTACACCTTC. Filled out from reference TRBV29-1 and TRBJ1-2, the complete variable domain reads SAVISQKPSRDICQRGTSLTIQCQVDSQVTMMFWYRQQPGQSLTLIATANQGSEATYESGFVIDKFPISRPNLTFSTLTVSNMSPEDSSIYLCSVEGGRAGANYGYTFGSGTRLTVV.

In nucleotides, the CDR3 is TGTGCCAGCAGCGCCATGTCGGGTGGCCTTTTATACGAGCAGTACTTC. Protein: CASSAMSGGLLYEQYF. The chain employs TRBV9 and TRBJ2-7; D remains unclear. Looked up from germline, CDR1 is SGDLS and CDR2 is YYNGEE. Trimming removed 3 bases from V and 4 bases from J, with 20 bases in between. The CDR3 is 16 amino acids. Full variable domain (remainder filled in from reference TRBV9 and TRBJ2-7): DSGVTQTPKHLITATGQRVTLRCSPRSGDLSVYWYQQSLDQGLQFLIQYYNGEERAKGNILERFSAQQFPDLHSELNLSSLELGDSALYFCASSAMSGGLLYEQYFGPGTRLTVT.

This clone was observed a single time. The rearrangement uses TRBV5-1 and TRBJ2-3; 8 bases agree with TRBD2. This CDR3 comprises 16 residues. Germline V gene lookup returns CDR1 SGHRS and CDR2 YFSETQ. The J segment lost 2 bases and the V segment lost 4 bases, leaving 9 bases of the junction unmatched. The CDR3 loop is CASSKGLVASTDTQYF. CDR3 DNA sequence: TGCGCCAGCAGCAAGGGACTAGTCGCCTCCACAGATACGCAGTATTTT.